This is a list of T cell receptor beta chains from one sample in a study of siplizumab effects on memory and regulatory T cells. Sequencing was performed with immunoSEQ multiplex PCR; in TCRdb, only in-frame clones are kept and a portion is missing. The data show 110,000 or so clones, about 91% seen once. Sequences were obtained from Tregs sorted from blood. The receptors here all came from a human donor in good health. The CDR3 runs from the conserved cysteine through the conserved F or W. Fields, in order: J gene, clone size, V gene, D gene, CDR3 DNA, CDR3 protein. The D gene is left open where the match is weak. Clone size is stated in some rows and not others, as once, few, many or a class when expanded.

J: TRBJ2-7
size: NA
V: TRBV11-2
D: TRBD2
DNA: TGTGCCAGCAGGATGCGACTAGCGGGGGGGAGGTACGAGCAGTACTTC
CDR3: CASRMRLAGGRYEQYF

J: TRBJ1-2
size: once
V: TRBV6-5
D: NA
DNA: TGTGCCAGCAGTTACTCAGGGAATGGCTACACCTTC
CDR3: CASSYSGNGYTF

J: TRBJ2-3
size: NA
V: TRBV5-1
D: NA
DNA: TGCGCCAGCAGCTTGGAATATACGCAGTATTTT
CDR3: CASSLEYTQYF

J: TRBJ1-5
size: NA
V: TRBV19
D: NA
DNA: TGTGCCAGTAGTATAGTTGGAGGGAATCAGCCCCAGCATTTT
CDR3: CASSIVGGNQPQHF

J: TRBJ2-7
size: once
V: TRBV11-3
D: NA
DNA: TGTGCCAGCAGCTTAGTATCTAGGACCCACCCCTACGAGCAGTACTTC
CDR3: CASSLVSRTHPYEQYF

J: TRBJ1-6
size: NA
V: TRBV5-1
D: NA
DNA: TGCGCCAGCAGCGGTTCCGGGCACTATAATTCACCCCTCCACTTT
CDR3: CASSGSGHYNSPLHF

J: TRBJ1-1
size: NA
V: TRBV2
D: TRBD1
DNA: TGTGCCAGCAGTGCGACAGGGCTTAGCACTGAAGCTTTCTTT
CDR3: CASSATGLSTEAFF

J: TRBJ1-2
size: NA
V: TRBV11-2
D: NA
DNA: TGTGCCAGCAGCCCCCATGTTTGGGGCGATGGCTACACCTTC
CDR3: CASSPHVWGDGYTF

J: TRBJ2-5
size: NA
V: TRBV10-3
D: TRBD1
DNA: TGTGCCATCAGTGACACAGGGGGTAGGCAAGAGACCCAGTACTTC
CDR3: CAISDTGGRQETQYF

J: TRBJ2-7
size: once
V: TRBV19
D: TRBD2
DNA: TGTGCCAGTAGTTCAAATAGCGGGGGGGCCTACGAGCAGTACTTC
CDR3: CASSSNSGGAYEQYF

J: TRBJ1-6
size: NA
V: TRBV9
D: TRBD1
DNA: TGTGCCAGCAGCGGAGGGACAGGCAGGTCGGATAATTCACCCCTCCACTTT
CDR3: CASSGGTGRSDNSPLHF

J: TRBJ1-2
size: NA
V: TRBV11-3
D: TRBD1
DNA: TGTGCCAGCAGCTTCGCCGGGACAGGGGTGGGTGGCTACACCTTC
CDR3: CASSFAGTGVGGYTF

J: TRBJ2-7
size: NA
V: TRBV10-3
D: NA
DNA: TGTGCCATCACCGGGGCAGGGTTCGGCGAGCAGTACTTC
CDR3: CAITGAGFGEQYF

J: TRBJ1-4
size: NA
V: TRBV7-9
D: NA
DNA: TGTGCCAGCAGCCCATGGGGGGGAGGTGAAAAACTGTTTTTT
CDR3: CASSPWGGGEKLFF

J: TRBJ1-4
size: NA
V: TRBV9
D: TRBD1
DNA: TGTGCCAGCAGCTTCCGCCTGGCAGGGGGCGGAAAACTGTTTTTT
CDR3: CASSFRLAGGGKLFF